Presented here are 3 T cell receptor beta chains from one specimen sequenced in a study of blood T cell repertoires in COVID-19. Only in-frame clones appear in the TCRdb table, and some are missing; sequencing was by immunoSEQ multiplex PCR. Seen here are about 360,000 clones, around 83% observed once, and the top ten hold about 2.7%. The sample comprised peripheral blood. All receptors derive from a man aged 30-40 years with active or convalescent COVID-19.

This clone was counted only a few times. V and J are TRBV19 and TRBJ2-2; no firm D call. The V gene lost 2 bases and the J gene lost 7 bases, with 14 bases spanning the gap. CDR1 and CDR2 (germline): LNHDA, SQIVND (reference sequence). The CDR3 has 15 amino acids. The CDR3 sequence: CASSITASRGGELFF. In DNA form, the CDR3 reads TGTGCCAGTAGTATAACGGCTTCAAGAGGCGGGGAGCTGTTTTTT.

This clone was detected once. This rearrangement joins TRBV3-1 (or the pseudogene TRBV3-2) to TRBJ2-5; 9 bases align to TRBD1. CDR1 and CDR2 from the germline V gene are LGHDT and YNNKEL (reference sequence). Unmatched junction bases numbered 10, after V lost 0 bases and J lost 2 bases. This CDR3 comprises 18 residues. CDR3 in DNA: TGTGCCAGCAGCCAAGATTTCGTCCACAGGGGGCGGCAAGAGACCCAGTACTTC. Residues: CASSQDFVHRGRQETQYF.

A remark on this clone: Other DNA sequences from this sample encode an identical CDR3 as well. The chain combines TRBV9 with TRBJ2-5, with 11 bases identical to TRBD2. Germline-derived CDR1 and CDR2 are SGDLS and YYNGEE. CDR3 length: 17 amino acids. Trimming at V came to 4 bases and at J to 5 bases, leaving 13 bases not matched to a gene. The CDR3 DNA is TGTGCCAGCAGCAGGGGGCTAGCGGGAGGAGGGGGGGAGACCCAGTACTTC. It is translated as CASSRGLAGGGGETQYF.